These T cell receptor beta chains were read from a single sample in a study of shared clonotypes between healthy human individuals. Clones were sequenced by immunoSEQ multiplex PCR, and TCRdb holds only the in-frame ones, with some missing. In the table there are hundreds of thousands of clones, 72% of which are singletons. Sequencing input: memory CD4+ T cells sorted from blood. Receptor source: a woman under 40 in good health. CDR3s include the opening cysteine and the closing phenylalanine or tryptophan. D genes are given only for firm matches. Clone sizes are given selectively: once, few, many, or a class where the clone is expanded.

j_call | d_call | v_call | clone_size | cdr3_aa | cdr3_nt
TRBJ2-2 | TRBD2 | TRBV10-2 | - | CASSRTSGDTGELFF | TGCGCCAGCAGTCGGACTAGCGGGGACACCGGGGAGCTGTTTTTT
TRBJ2-6 | - | TRBV27 | many | CASSFLPSDSGANVLTF | TGTGCCAGCAGTTTCCTACCATCTGATTCTGGGGCCAACGTCCTGACTTTC
TRBJ2-3 | TRBD2 | TRBV7-9 | - | CASSDPGGREDTTDTQYF | TGTGCCAGCAGCGACCCGGGCGGGAGGGAAGATACCACAGATACGCAGTATTTT
TRBJ2-5 | - | TRBV29-1 | - | CSLGQHQETQYF | TGCAGTCTAGGACAGCACCAAGAGACCCAGTACTTC
TRBJ2-7 | - | TRBV7-8 | - | CASSSAGRNEQYF | TGTGCCAGCAGCTCAGCTGGGAGGAACGAGCAGTACTTC
TRBJ2-7 | - | TRBV5-6 | - | CASSLEPGYEQYF | TGTGCCAGCAGCTTGGAGCCGGGCTACGAGCAGTACTTC
TRBJ1-5 | - | TRBV11-3 | - | CASSLDGQSSKPQHF | TGTGCCAGCAGCTTAGATGGGCAGTCCTCTAAGCCCCAGCATTTT
TRBJ2-4 | - | TRBV28 | - | CASTGVRVKNIQYF | TGTGCCAGCACGGGAGTCCGAGTCAAAAACATTCAGTACTTC
TRBJ2-4 | - | TRBV25-1 | - | CASSDGAHFKAKNIQYF | TGTGCCAGCAGTGATGGCGCCCATTTTAAGGCCAAAAACATTCAGTACTTC
TRBJ1-2 | TRBD1 | TRBV11-3 | - | CASRVLDRVPYGYTF | TGTGCCAGCAGGGTCCTGGACAGGGTCCCCTATGGCTACACCTTC
TRBJ2-7 | TRBD2 | TRBV7-9 | many | CASSSIAGGSYEQYF | TGTGCCAGCAGCTCGATAGCGGGAGGGTCCTACGAGCAGTACTTC
TRBJ2-1 | - | TRBV7-7 | - | CASSPGTSWEQFF | TGTGCCAGCAGCCCAGGGACAAGTTGGGAGCAGTTCTTC
TRBJ1-3 | - | TRBV25-1 | - | CASSDDGRKGNTIYF | TGTGCCAGCAGTGATGACGGACGAAAGGGAAACACCATATATTTT
TRBJ2-1 | - | TRBV7-9 | many | CASSKGGSLINNEQFF | TGTGCCAGCAGCAAAGGTGGGAGCCTGATAAACAATGAGCAGTTCTTC
TRBJ1-2 | - | TRBV28 | - | CASSLILQGRGYTF | TGTGCCAGCAGTTTAATTTTACAGGGCCGTGGCTACACCTTC
TRBJ1-2 | - | TRBV2 | - | CASRNQGHDYGYTF | TGTGCCAGCAGGAATCAGGGGCACGACTATGGCTACACCTTC